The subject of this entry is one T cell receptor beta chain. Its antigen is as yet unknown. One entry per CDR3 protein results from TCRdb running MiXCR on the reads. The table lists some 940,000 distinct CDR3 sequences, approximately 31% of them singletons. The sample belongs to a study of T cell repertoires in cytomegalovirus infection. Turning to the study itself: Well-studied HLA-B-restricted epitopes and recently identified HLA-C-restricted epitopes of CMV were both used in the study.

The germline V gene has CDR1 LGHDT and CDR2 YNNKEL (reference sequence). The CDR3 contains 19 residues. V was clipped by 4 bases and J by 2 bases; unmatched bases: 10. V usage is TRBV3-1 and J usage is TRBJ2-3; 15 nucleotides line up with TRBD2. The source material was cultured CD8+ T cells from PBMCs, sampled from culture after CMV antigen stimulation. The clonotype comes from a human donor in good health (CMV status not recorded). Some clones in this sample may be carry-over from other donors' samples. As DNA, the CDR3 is TGTGCCAGCAGCCCCGGGACTAGCGGGGGGCCAACCCCCACAGATACGCAGTATTTT. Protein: CASSPGTSGGPTPTDTQYF.